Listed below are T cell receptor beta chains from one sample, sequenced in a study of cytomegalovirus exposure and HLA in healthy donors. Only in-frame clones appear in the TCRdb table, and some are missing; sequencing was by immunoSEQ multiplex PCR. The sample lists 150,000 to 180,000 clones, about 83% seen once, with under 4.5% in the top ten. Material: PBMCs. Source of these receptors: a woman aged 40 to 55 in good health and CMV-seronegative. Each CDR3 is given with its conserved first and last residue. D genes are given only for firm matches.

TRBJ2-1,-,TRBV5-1,TGCGCCAGCAGCTTGTATCCTACGGGAGAAAGGAGTGAGCAGTTCTTC,CASSLYPTGERSEQFF
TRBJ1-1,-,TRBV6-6,TGTGCCAGCAGGGCGGACACTGAAGCTTTCTTT,CASRADTEAFF
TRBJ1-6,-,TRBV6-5,TGTGCCAGCAGTTACGGACAGAATAATTCACCCCTCCACTTT,CASSYGQNNSPLHF
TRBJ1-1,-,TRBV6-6,TGTGCCAGCAGCTACAGCTTTCTGAACACTGAAGCTTTCTTT,CASSYSFLNTEAFF
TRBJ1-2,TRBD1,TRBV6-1,TGTGCCAGTACCCCCGGGACAGATTATGGCTACACCTTC,CASTPGTDYGYTF
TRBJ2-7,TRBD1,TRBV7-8,TGTGCCAGCAGCACTACGGACAGGGGGTCCTACGAGCAGTACTTC,CASSTTDRGSYEQYF
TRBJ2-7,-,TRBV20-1,TGCAGTGCTAGAGACAGGGTAGAGCAGTACTTC,CSARDRVEQYF
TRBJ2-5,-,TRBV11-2,TGTGCCAGCAGCTTATCACCTAGGCGGTTACAAGAGACCCAGTACTTC,CASSLSPRRLQETQYF
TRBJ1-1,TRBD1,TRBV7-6,TGTGCCAGCAGCCCGCGACAGGGGTGGACTGAAGCTTTCTTT,CASSPRQGWTEAFF
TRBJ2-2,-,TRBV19,TGTGCCAGTAGCCCCCAGGGTACCGGGGAGCTGTTTTTT,CASSPQGTGELFF